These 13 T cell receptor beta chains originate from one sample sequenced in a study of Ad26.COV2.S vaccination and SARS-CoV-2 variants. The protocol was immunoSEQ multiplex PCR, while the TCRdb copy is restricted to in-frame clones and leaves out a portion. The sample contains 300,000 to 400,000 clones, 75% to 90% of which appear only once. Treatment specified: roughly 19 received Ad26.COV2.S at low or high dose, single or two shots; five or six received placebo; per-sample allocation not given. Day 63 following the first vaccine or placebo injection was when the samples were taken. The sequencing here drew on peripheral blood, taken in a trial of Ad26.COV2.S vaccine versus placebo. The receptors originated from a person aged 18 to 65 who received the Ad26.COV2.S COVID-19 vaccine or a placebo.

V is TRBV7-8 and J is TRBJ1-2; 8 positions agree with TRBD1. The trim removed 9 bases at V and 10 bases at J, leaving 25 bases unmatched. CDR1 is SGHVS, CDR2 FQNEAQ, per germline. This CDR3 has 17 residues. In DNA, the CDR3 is TGTGCCAGACCACCCCAGGTAATTTGGACAGGGACAAACTTCTACACCTTC. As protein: CARPPQVIWTGTNFYTF.

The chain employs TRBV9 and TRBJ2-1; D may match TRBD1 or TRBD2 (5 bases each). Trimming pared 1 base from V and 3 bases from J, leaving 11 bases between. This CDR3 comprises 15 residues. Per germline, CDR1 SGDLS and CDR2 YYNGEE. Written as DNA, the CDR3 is TGTGCCAGCAGCGTATGGGACCGGGGCTACAATGAGCAGTTCTTC. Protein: CASSVWDRGYNEQFF. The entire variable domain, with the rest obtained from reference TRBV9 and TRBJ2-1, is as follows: DSGVTQTPKHLITATGQRVTLRCSPRSGDLSVYWYQQSLDQGLQFLIQYYNGEERAKGNILERFSAQQFPDLHSELNLSSLELGDSALYFCASSVWDRGYNEQFFGPGTRLTVL.

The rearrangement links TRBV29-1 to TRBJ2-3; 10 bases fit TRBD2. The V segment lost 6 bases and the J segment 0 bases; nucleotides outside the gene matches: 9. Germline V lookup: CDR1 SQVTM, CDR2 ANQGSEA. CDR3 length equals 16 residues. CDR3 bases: TGCAGCGTCGCTGGACTAGCGGACGCTAGCACAGATACGCAGTATTTT. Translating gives CSVAGLADASTDTQYF.

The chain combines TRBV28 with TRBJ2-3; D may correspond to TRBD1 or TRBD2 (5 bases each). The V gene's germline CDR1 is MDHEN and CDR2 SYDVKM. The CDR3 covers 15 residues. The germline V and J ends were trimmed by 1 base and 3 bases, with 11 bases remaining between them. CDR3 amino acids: CASSLSGARTDTQYF. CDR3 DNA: TGTGCCAGCAGTTTATCCGGGGCCAGGACAGATACGCAGTATTTT.

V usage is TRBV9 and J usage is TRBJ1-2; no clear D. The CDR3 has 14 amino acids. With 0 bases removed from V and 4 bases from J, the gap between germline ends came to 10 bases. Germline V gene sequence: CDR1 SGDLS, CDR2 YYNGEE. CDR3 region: CASSVDQQGYGYTF. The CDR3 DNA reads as TGTGCCAGCAGCGTAGATCAACAAGGCTATGGCTACACCTTC.

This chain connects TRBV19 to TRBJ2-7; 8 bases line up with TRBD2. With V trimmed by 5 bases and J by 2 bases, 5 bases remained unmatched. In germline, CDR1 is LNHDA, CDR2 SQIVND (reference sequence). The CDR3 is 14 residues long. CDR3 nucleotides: TGTGCCAGTAGTGCAGTAGCGGGGCCCTACGAGCAGTACGTC. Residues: CASSAVAGPYEQYV.

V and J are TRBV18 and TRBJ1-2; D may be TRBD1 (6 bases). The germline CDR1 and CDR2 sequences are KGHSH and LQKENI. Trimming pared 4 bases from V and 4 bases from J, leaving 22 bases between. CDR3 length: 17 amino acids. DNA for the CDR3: TGTGCCAGCTCACATAGGGGGTACCCCCTCTCCGGCTATGGCTACACCTTC. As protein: CASSHRGYPLSGYGYTF.

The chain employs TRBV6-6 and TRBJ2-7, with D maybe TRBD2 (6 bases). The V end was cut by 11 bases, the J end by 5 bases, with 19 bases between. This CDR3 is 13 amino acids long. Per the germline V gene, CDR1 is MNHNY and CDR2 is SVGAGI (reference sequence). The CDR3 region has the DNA TGTGCCTGCACCTCCGGGGGACGGGACGAGCAGTACGTC. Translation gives CACTSGGRDEQYV.

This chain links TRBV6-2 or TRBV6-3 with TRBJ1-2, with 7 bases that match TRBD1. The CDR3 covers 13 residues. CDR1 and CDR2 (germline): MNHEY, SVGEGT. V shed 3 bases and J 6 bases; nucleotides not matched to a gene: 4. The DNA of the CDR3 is TGTGCCAGCAGTTATGGGACAGTAGATGGCTACACCTTC. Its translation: CASSYGTVDGYTF.

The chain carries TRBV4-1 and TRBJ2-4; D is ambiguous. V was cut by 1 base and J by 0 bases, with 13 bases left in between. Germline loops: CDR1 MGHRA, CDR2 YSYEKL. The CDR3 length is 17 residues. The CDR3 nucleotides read TGCGCCAGCAGCCAAGGAGGTGGTTATGTAGCCAAAAACATTCAGTACTTC. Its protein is CASSQGGGYVAKNIQYF.

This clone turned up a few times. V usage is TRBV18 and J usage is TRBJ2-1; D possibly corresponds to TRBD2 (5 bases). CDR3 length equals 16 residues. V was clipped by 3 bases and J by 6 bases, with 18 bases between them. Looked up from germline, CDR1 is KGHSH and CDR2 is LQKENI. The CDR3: CASSPSLASHRNEQFF. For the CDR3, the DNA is TGTGCCAGCTCACCCTCCCTAGCCTCCCACCGCAATGAGCAGTTCTTC.

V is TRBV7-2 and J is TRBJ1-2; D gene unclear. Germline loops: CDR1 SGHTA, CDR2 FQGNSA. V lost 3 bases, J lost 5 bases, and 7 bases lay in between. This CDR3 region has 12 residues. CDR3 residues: CASSLELYGYTF. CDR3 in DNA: TGTGCCAGCAGCTTGGAGTTATATGGCTACACCTTC.

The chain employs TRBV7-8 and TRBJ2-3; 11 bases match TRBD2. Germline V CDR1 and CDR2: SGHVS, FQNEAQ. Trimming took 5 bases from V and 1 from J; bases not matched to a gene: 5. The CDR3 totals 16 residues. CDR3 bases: TGTGCCAGCAGCCAAGGACTAGCGGGCGGCACAGATACGCAGTATTTT. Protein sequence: CASSQGLAGGTDTQYF. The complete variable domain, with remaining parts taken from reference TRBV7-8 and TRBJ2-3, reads GAGVSQSPRYKVAKRGQDVALRCDPISGHVSLFWYQQALGQGPEFLTYFQNEAQLDKSGLPSDRFFAERPEGSVSTLKIQRTQQEDSAVYLCASSQGLAGGTDTQYFGPGTRLTVL.